These 25 T cell receptor beta chains share one sample of origin, sequenced in a study of blood T cell repertoires in COVID-19. The data were produced by immunoSEQ multiplex PCR, yet TCRdb's version contains in-frame clones alone and is incomplete. The sample shows approximately 270,000 clones, about 89% of them seen only once. Sequencing was done on a sample of peripheral blood. Receptor source: a man aged 25-45 years with acute or convalescent COVID-19.

This rearrangement joins TRBV7-9 to TRBJ2-5, with no clear D. This CDR3 is built from 13 residues. V lost 6 bases and J lost 2, with 10 bases in between. CDR1 and CDR2 from the germline V gene are SEHNR and FQNEAQ (reference sequence). The CDR3 DNA reads TGTGCCAGCAGTCTCGCCAGACAAGAGACCCAGTACTTC. Translating gives CASSLARQETQYF.

CDR3 sequence reads: CASSLLTSGGPTDTQYF. The DNA for the CDR3 is TGCGCCAGCAGCTTGTTAACTAGCGGGGGGCCGACAGATACGCAGTATTTT. The V and J genes are TRBV5-1 and TRBJ2-3, with 12 positions matching TRBD2. Germline lookup yields CDR1 SGHRS and CDR2 YFSETQ. The V and J ends lost 1 base and 3 bases, in that order; junction bases with no gene match: 6. The CDR3 has 17 residues.

The chain has TRBV7-9 and TRBJ2-7; TRBD1 aligns across 10 bases. The CDR3 spans 14 residues. Germline values: CDR1 SEHNR, CDR2 FQNEAQ (reference sequence). The V segment lost 8 bases and the J segment 4 bases; nucleotides outside the gene matches: 8. The CDR3 reads CASRGTGEIYEQYF. The CDR3 DNA reads TGTGCCAGCCGGGGGACAGGGGAGATATACGAGCAGTACTTC. The whole variable domain, filled in from reference TRBV7-9 and TRBJ2-7, reads DTGVSQNPRHKITKRGQNVTFRCDPISEHNRLYWYRQTLGQGPEFLTYFQNEAQLEKSRLLSDRFSAERPKGSFSTLEIQRTEQGDSAMYLCASRGTGEIYEQYFGPGTRLTVT.

This chain connects TRBV14 to TRBJ2-7; 12 bases fit TRBD1. This CDR3 spans 21 amino acids. V was clipped by 1 base and J by 0 bases; unmatched bases: 16. Germline V CDR1 and CDR2: SGHDN, FVKESK. CDR3 in amino acids: CASSQGRGQGATGASSYEQYF. CDR3 DNA: TGTGCCAGCAGCCAAGGGAGGGGACAGGGGGCAACGGGGGCCAGCTCCTACGAGCAGTACTTC. Filled out from reference TRBV14 and TRBJ2-7, the complete variable domain reads EAGVTQFPSHSVIEKGQTVTLRCDPISGHDNLYWYRRVMGKEIKFLLHFVKESKQDESGMPNNRFLAERTGGTYSTLKVQPAELEDSGVYFCASSQGRGQGATGASSYEQYFGPGTRLTVT.

With respect to this clone: The sample contains more than one DNA sequence encoding this CDR3. V gene TRBV18 combines with J gene TRBJ1-4; no firm D call. CDR3 length: 13 residues. Germline CDR1 and CDR2: KGHSH and LQKENI. Trimming shortened V by 4 bases and J by 0 bases, and 3 bases separated the two germline ends. The CDR3 is CASSRTTNEKLFF. The DNA for the CDR3 is TGTGCCAGCTCACGTACAACTAATGAAAAACTGTTTTTT.

The chain employs TRBV27 and TRBJ2-2; perhaps TRBD2 as D (6 bases). Deletions cut 5 bases from V and 9 bases from J, with 16 bases between. Germline-derived CDR1 and CDR2 are MNHEY and SMNVEV (reference sequence). The CDR3 is 14 residues long. The DNA for the CDR3 is TGTGCCAGCAGTCCCTCGACTAGGATGCGGGAGCTGTTTTTT. This encodes CASSPSTRMRELFF.

This chain connects TRBV6-4 to TRBJ2-1; D gene ambiguous. This CDR3 is 16 amino acids long. Germline loops: CDR1 MRHNA, CDR2 SNTAGT. Trimming left V 0 bases short and J 2 bases short, with 11 bases between. In nucleotides, the CDR3 is TGTGCCAGCAGTGACTCGATTAGCCGGGCCTACAATGAGCAGTTCTTC. Protein product: CASSDSISRAYNEQFF.

The rearrangement uses TRBV6-5 and TRBJ1-2; 8 nucleotides agree with TRBD1. CDR3 length equals 14 residues. V trimming: 6 bases; J trimming: 3 bases; junction bases outside the gene matches: 6. Per the germline V gene, CDR1 is MNHEY and CDR2 is SVGAGI. This CDR3 is CASSSYRGYYGYTF. Here the CDR3 DNA reads TGTGCCAGCAGCAGTTACAGGGGGTACTATGGCTACACCTTC.

The chain links TRBV3-1 (or the pseudogene TRBV3-2) to TRBJ1-5; TRBD1 is a possible D gene (6 bases). Trimming took off 5 bases at V and 11 bases at J, with 22 bases between the two ends. The CDR3 runs 15 residues. Germline V gene sequence: CDR1 LGHDT, CDR2 YNNKEL (reference sequence). In DNA form, the CDR3 reads TGTGCCAGCAGCTTGGGACAACGGAAGGTCGGGACCCAGCATTTT. Protein product: CASSLGQRKVGTQHF.

The chain carries TRBV14 and TRBJ1-2; TRBD1 matches 8 bases. Germline V CDR1 and CDR2: SGHDN, FVKESK. The CDR3 has 16 amino acids. The V segment lost 1 base and the J segment 7 bases; nucleotides outside the gene matches: 11. DNA of the CDR3: TGTGCCAGCAGCCAAGCTGCAGGGGGCGCCTGGGGTGGCTACACCTTC. Amino acid sequence: CASSQAAGGAWGGYTF.

The chain is built from TRBV5-1 and TRBJ1-6, with a possible D match to TRBD1 (6 bases). Germline V gene lookup returns CDR1 SGHRS and CDR2 YFSETQ. Trimming took off 3 bases at V and 12 bases at J, with 19 bases between the two ends. The CDR3 length is 15 residues. CDR3 nucleotide sequence: TGCGCCAGCAGCTCATCGGCAGGGGCCGATATACCCCTCCACTTT. Amino acid sequence: CASSSSAGADIPLHF. The full variable domain, rest sourced from reference TRBV5-1 and TRBJ1-6, is KAGVTQTPRYLIKTRGQQVTLSCSPISGHRSVSWYQQTPGQGLQFLFEYFSETQRNKGNFPGRFSGRQFSNSRSEMNVSTLELGDSALYLCASSSSAGADIPLHFGNGTRLTVT.

V gene TRBV11-2 combines with J gene TRBJ2-1; TRBD1 matches 7 bases. V was pared by 3 bases and J by 12 bases, with 8 bases of the junction left unmatched. Germline loops: CDR1 SGHAT, CDR2 FQNNGV. The CDR3 spans 13 residues. In DNA, the CDR3 is TGTGCCAGCAGCTTGGAACCGGGACAGAGGCAGTTCTTC. As protein: CASSLEPGQRQFF.

The chain is built from TRBV27 and TRBJ2-3; 7 nucleotides match TRBD1. Trimming cost V 3 bases and J 2 bases; bases outside gene matches: 5. This CDR3 is built from 15 residues. CDR1 and CDR2 (germline): MNHEY, SMNVEV (reference sequence). The CDR3 here is CASSFLGQNTDTQYF. In nucleotides, the CDR3 is TGTGCCAGCAGTTTTTTGGGACAGAACACAGATACGCAGTATTTT.

The chain is built from TRBV7-9 and TRBJ2-7; 12 bases align to TRBD1. V was pared by 5 bases and J by 7 bases, with 6 bases of the junction left unmatched. This CDR3 has 14 residues. Per the germline V gene, CDR1 is SEHNR and CDR2 is FQNEAQ (reference sequence). CDR3 nucleotides: TGTGCCAGCAGCCTGGGACAGGGGGCGGCGGAGCAGTACTTC. Its protein is CASSLGQGAAEQYF.

J is TRBJ1-5 and V is TRBV28; the D gene is possibly TRBD1 (6 bases). V shed 6 bases and J shed 5 bases, with 14 bases lying between them. CDR1 and CDR2 from the germline V gene are MDHEN and SYDVKM. The CDR3 contains 14 residues. This CDR3 reads CASRLGQRDQPQHF. In nucleotides, the CDR3 is TGTGCCAGCAGGTTAGGACAGCGCGATCAGCCCCAGCATTTT.

This clone occurred a few times. The V and J genes are TRBV2 and TRBJ1-6; D not certain. Germline V gives CDR1 SNHLY, CDR2 FYNNEI. V lost 6 bases and J 0 bases, leaving 6 bases between the germline ends. The CDR3 consists of 14 residues. CDR3: CASRRSSYNSPLHF. CDR3 sequence (DNA): TGTGCCAGCAGGAGGAGCTCCTATAATTCACCCCTCCACTTT.

The rearrangement uses TRBV11-2 and TRBJ2-7; no clear D gene. The germline V and J ends were trimmed by 5 bases and 0 bases, with 8 bases remaining between them. Germline V CDR1 and CDR2: SGHAT, FQNNGV. This CDR3 contains 13 residues. The CDR3: CASSPGHSYEQYF. The CDR3 DNA sequence: TGTGCCAGCAGCCCTGGGCACTCCTACGAGCAGTACTTC.

The chain has TRBV2 and TRBJ1-1; D might be TRBD1 (5 bases). CDR3 size: 13 residues. V lost 6 bases and J lost 2, with 10 bases in between. Germline V gives CDR1 SNHLY, CDR2 FYNNEI. Here the CDR3 DNA reads TGTGCCAGCAGGCCCGACAGTAACACTGAAGCTTTCTTT. This encodes CASRPDSNTEAFF.

Of note for this clone: At one boundary the junction diverges from the germline segment, which might be a read error. This chain joins TRBV9 and TRBJ2-1; 10 bases match TRBD2. Germline CDR1 is SGDLS and CDR2 is YYNGEE. The CDR3 runs 12 residues. In DNA form, the CDR3 reads TGCCCCAGCGGGAGGGTGTCTGATGAGCAGTTCTTC. Encoded protein: CPSGRVSDEQFF.

This clone was picked up a small number of times. The V gene is TRBV12-2, the J gene TRBJ1-1. TRBV12-2 is designated a pseudogene. The CDR3 covers 11 residues. CDR3 residues: CASRLEPEAFF. The CDR3 DNA sequence: TGTGCAAGTCGCTTAGAGCCTGAAGCTTTCTTT.

This clone was seen only a few times. V gene TRBV20-1 combines with J gene TRBJ1-3; unclear D gene. Trimming stripped 7 bases from V and 3 bases from J, with 7 bases between. CDR3 length: 11 amino acids. Germline CDR1 and CDR2: DFQATT and SNEGSKA (reference sequence). The CDR3 region is CSGFSGNTIYF. The CDR3 DNA follows: TGCAGTGGATTCAGTGGAAACACCATATATTTT.

The CDR3 DNA follows: TGTGCCAGCAGTTTTTCGAAGGGGAATGAGCAGTTCTTC. This translates into CASSFSKGNEQFF. This chain uses TRBV28 with TRBJ2-1, with D tentatively TRBD1 (5 bases). V was shortened by 3 bases and J by 7 bases, with 10 bases between the two germline ends. The germline CDR1 and CDR2 sequences are MDHEN and SYDVKM. The CDR3 contains 13 residues.

This rearrangement joins TRBV6-5 to TRBJ2-7, with 7 bases fitting TRBD1. The length of the CDR3 is 14 residues. The ends lost 6 bases at V and 3 bases at J; junction bases unmatched: 8. Looked up from germline, CDR1 is MNHEY and CDR2 is SVGAGI. The CDR3 sequence is CASSRSTGYYEQYF. The CDR3 nucleotides read TGTGCCAGCAGCCGATCGACAGGGTACTACGAGCAGTACTTC.

The rearrangement uses TRBV19 and TRBJ2-7, with 12 bases fitting TRBD1. The CDR3 totals 15 residues. Germline V gives CDR1 LNHDA, CDR2 SQIVND (reference sequence). J was trimmed by 3 bases and V by 6 bases; bases with no gene match: 6. DNA of the CDR3: TGTGCCAGTAGCGTTGGGACAGGGGGCATCTACGAGCAGTACTTC. Its translation: CASSVGTGGIYEQYF.

The V call is TRBV12-3 or TRBV12-4, the J call TRBJ1-1; D gene uncertain. The V and J ends lost 3 bases and 8 bases respectively, with 10 bases between them. The CDR3 length is 12 residues. The chain's CDR3 is CASSFSTLEAFF. The CDR3 DNA follows: TGTGCCAGCAGTTTTAGCACCTTAGAAGCTTTCTTT.